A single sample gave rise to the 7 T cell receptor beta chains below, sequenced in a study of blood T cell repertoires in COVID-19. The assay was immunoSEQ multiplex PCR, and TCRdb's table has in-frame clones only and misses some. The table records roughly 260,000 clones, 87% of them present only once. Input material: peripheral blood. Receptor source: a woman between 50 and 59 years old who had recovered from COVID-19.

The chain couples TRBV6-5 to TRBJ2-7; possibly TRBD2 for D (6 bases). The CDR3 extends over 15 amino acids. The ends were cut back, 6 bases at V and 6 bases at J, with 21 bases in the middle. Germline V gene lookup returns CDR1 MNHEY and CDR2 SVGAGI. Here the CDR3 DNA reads TGTGCCAGCAGGGCTCCGGGGCTCGGGGGATCCGAGCAGTACTTC. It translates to CASRAPGLGGSEQYF.

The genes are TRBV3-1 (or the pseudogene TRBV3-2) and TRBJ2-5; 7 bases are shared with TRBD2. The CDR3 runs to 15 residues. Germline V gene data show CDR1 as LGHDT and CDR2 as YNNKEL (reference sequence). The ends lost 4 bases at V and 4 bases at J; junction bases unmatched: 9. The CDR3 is CASSLTGLGRETQYF. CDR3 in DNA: TGTGCCAGCAGCCTCACTGGACTAGGACGAGAGACCCAGTACTTC.

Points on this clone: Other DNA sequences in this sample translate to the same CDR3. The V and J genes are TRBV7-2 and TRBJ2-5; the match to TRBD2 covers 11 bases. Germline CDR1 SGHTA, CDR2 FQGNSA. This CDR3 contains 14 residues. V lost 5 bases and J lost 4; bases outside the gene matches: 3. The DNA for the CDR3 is TGTGCCAGCAGCCCTGGACTAGCGGGAGAGACCCAGTACTTC. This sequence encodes CASSPGLAGETQYF.

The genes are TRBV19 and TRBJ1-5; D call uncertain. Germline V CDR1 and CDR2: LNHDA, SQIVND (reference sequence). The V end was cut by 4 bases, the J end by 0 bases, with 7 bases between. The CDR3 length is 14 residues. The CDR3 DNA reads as TGTGCCAGTAGTACCGGTTTTAGCAATCAGCCCCAGCATTTT. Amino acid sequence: CASSTGFSNQPQHF.

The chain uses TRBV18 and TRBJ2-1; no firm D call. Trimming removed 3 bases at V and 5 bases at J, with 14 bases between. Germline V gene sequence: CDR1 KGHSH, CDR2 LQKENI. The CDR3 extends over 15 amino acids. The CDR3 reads CASSPWSRSDNEQFF. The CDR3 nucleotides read TGTGCCAGCTCACCTTGGTCGAGGTCCGACAATGAGCAGTTCTTC. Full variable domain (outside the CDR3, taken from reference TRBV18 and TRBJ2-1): NAGVMQNPRHLVRRRGQEARLRCSPMKGHSHVYWYRQLPEEGLKFMVYLQKENIIDESGMPKERFSAEFPKEGPSILRIQQVVRGDSAAYFCASSPWSRSDNEQFFGPGTRLTVL.

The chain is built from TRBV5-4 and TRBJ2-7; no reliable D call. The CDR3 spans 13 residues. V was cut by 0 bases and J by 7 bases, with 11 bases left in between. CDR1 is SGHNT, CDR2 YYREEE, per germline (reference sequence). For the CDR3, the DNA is TGTGCCAGCAGCTTGGGTCCGGCGAGGGAGCAGTACTTC. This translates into CASSLGPAREQYF.

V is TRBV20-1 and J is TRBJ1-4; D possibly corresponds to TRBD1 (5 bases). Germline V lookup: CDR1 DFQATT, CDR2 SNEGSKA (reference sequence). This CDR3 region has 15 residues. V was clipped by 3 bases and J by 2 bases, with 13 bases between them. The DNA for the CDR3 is TGCAGTGCTAGTAGGAGCAGGGCTACTAATGAAAAACTGTTTTTT. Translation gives CSASRSRATNEKLFF.